This T cell receptor beta chain derives from a study of T cells in localized non-small cell lung cancer. Study conclusions and caveats: Uninvolved adjacent lung, not tumor, had the highest T cell clonality.

A remark on this clone: Its specificity is not known.

CDR3 length equals 14 residues. Trimming removed 0 bases from V and 0 bases from J, with 4 bases in between. The germline CDR1 and CDR2 sequences are MNHEY and SVGAGI. Clones were read by immunoSEQ multiplex PCR, and TCRdb kept only the in-frame ones, dropping some. This sample has just under 30,000 clones; roughly nine tenths occur once, and the top ten carry about 9.4%. This TCR derives from a woman aged 35 to 75 with stage I lung adenocarcinoma. The source material was peripheral blood, sampled before any cancer treatment. This chain connects TRBV6-5 to TRBJ2-3; D is ambiguous. The CDR3 here is CASSYSPSTDTQYF. As DNA, the CDR3 is TGTGCCAGCAGTTACTCGCCCAGCACAGATACGCAGTATTTT.